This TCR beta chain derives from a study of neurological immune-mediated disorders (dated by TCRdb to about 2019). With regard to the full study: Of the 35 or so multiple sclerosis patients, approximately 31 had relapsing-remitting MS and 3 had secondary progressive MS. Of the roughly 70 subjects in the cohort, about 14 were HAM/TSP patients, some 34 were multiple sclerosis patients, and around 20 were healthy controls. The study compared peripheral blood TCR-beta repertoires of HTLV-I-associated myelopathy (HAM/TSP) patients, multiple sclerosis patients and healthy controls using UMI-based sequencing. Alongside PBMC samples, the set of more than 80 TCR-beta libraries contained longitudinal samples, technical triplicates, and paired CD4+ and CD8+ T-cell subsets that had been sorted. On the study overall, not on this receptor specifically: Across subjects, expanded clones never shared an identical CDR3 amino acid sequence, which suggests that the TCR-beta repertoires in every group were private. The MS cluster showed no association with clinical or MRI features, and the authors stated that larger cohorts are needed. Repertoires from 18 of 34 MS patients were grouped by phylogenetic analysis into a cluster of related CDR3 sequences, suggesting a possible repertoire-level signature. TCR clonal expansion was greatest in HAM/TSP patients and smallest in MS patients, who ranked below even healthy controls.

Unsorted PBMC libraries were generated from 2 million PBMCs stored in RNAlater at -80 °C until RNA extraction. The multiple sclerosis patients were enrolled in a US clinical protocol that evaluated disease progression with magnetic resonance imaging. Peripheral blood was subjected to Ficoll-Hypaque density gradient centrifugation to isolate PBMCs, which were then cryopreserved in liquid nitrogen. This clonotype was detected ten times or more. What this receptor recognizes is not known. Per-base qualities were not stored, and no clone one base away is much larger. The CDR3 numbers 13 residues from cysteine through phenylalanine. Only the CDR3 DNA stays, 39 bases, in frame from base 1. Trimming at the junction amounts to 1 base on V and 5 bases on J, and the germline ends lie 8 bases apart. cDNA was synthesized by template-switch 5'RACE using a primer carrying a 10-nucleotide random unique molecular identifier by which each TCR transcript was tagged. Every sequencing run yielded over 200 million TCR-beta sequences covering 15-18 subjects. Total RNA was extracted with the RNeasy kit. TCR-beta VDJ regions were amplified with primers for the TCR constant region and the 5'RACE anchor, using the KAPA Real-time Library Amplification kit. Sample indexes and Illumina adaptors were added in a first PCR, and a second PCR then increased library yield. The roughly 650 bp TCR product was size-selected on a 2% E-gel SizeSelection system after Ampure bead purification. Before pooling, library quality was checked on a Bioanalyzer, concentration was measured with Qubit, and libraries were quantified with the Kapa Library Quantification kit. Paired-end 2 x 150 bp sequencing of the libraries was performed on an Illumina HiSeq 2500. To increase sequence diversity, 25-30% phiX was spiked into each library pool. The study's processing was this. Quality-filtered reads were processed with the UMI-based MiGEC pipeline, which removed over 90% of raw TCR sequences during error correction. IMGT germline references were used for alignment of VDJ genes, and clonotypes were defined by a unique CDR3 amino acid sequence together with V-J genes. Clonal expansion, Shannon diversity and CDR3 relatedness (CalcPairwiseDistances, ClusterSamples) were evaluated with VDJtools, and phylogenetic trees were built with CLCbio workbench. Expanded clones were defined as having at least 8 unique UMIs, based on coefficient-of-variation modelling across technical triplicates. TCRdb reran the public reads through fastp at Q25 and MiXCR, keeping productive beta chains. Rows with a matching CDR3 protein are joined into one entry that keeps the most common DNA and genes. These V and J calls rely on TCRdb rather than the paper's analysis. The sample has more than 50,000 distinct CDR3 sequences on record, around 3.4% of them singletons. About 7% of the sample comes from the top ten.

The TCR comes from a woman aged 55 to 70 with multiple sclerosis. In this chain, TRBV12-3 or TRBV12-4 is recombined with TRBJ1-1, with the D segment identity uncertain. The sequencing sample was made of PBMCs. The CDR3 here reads CASSLVSRTEAFF. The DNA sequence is TGTGCCAGCAGTTTAGTATCCAGGACTGAAGCTTTCTTT.